Listed below are T cell receptor beta chains from one sample, sequenced in a study of blood T cell repertoires in COVID-19. Assay used: immunoSEQ multiplex PCR; TCRdb lists only in-frame clones, some missing. This table holds around 50,000 clones, approximately 88% found once. The sequenced sample consisted of peripheral blood. The source of these receptors is a man aged 65-85 years with acute or convalescent COVID-19. Each CDR3 is given with its conserved first and last residue. D genes are given only for firm matches. Part of the rows lack a size; the others show once, few, many or a class for expanded clones.

CASSARYRDRAGDTEAFF | TGTGCCAGCAGCGCTAGATATAGGGACAGGGCGGGCGACACTGAAGCTTTCTTT | - | TRBV7-6 | 18 | TRBD1 | TRBJ1-1
CASSTGSGANVLTF | TGTGCCAGCAGCACAGGATCCGGGGCCAACGTCCTGACTTTC | - | TRBV3-1/TRBV3-2 | 14 | - | TRBJ2-6
CASSLEQGYEQYF | TGCGCCAGCAGCTTGGAACAGGGTTACGAGCAGTACTTC | few | TRBV5-1 | 13 | - | TRBJ2-7
CASSVGDSVYGYTF | TGTGCCAGCAGCGTGGGAGACAGCGTCTATGGCTACACCTTC | once | TRBV5-4 | 14 | - | TRBJ1-2
CASSLVNPGNFYGYTF | TGTGCCAGCAGCTTAGTGAATCCAGGGAACTTCTATGGCTACACCTTC | - | TRBV11-2 | 16 | - | TRBJ1-2
CASSPGLDYGYTF | TGTGCCAGCTCCCCGGGACTGGACTATGGCTACACCTTC | - | TRBV18 | 13 | - | TRBJ1-2
CASRSGQPHYEQYF | TGTGCCAGTAGGTCTGGACAGCCCCACTACGAGCAGTACTTC | - | TRBV19 | 14 | - | TRBJ2-7
CAWRGASTDTQYF | TGTGCCTGGAGGGGGGCTAGCACAGATACGCAGTATTTT | - | TRBV30 | 13 | - | TRBJ2-3
CASSPRVRPHTEAFF | TGTGCCAGCAGTCCCAGGGTTCGGCCCCACACTGAAGCTTTCTTT | - | TRBV6-6 | 15 | - | TRBJ1-1
CASSGTANEKLFF | TGTGCCAGCAGTGGGACAGCTAATGAAAAACTGTTTTTT | - | TRBV12-3/TRBV12-4 | 13 | TRBD1 | TRBJ1-4
CASSFRTSASYNEQFF | TGTGCCAGCAGCTTCCGGACTAGCGCCTCCTACAATGAGCAGTTCTTC | once | TRBV7-3 | 16 | TRBD2 | TRBJ2-1
CASGRARTDTQYF | TGTGCCAGCGGGAGGGCTAGAACAGATACGCAGTATTTT | - | TRBV6-5 | 13 | TRBD2 | TRBJ2-3
CASSSTGNYGYTF | TGTGCCAGCAGTTCGACAGGGAACTATGGCTACACCTTC | - | TRBV28 | 13 | TRBD1 | TRBJ1-2
CASSARSIPSGITSYEQYF | TGTGCCAGCAGCGCCAGATCTATTCCTAGCGGGATCACGTCCTACGAGCAGTACTTC | - | TRBV7-2 | 19 | TRBD2 | TRBJ2-7
CASSSAGANVLTF | TGTGCCAGCTCATCGGCTGGGGCCAACGTCCTGACTTTC | - | TRBV6-5 | 13 | - | TRBJ2-6
CASSQAVLGSGELFF | TGTGCCAGCAGCCAAGCGGTACTAGGCTCCGGGGAGCTGTTTTTT | - | TRBV14 | 15 | - | TRBJ2-2
CASMAWGQGAALDEKLFF | TGTGCCAGCATGGCCTGGGGACAGGGGGCTGCCTTGGATGAAAAACTGTTTTTT | - | TRBV7-9 | 18 | TRBD1 | TRBJ1-4
CASSLVVQVSYEQYF | TGTGCCAGCAGCTTAGTGGTTCAGGTTAGCTACGAGCAGTACTTC | - | TRBV11-2 | 15 | - | TRBJ2-7
CASSPPGGTDTQYF | TGTGCCAGCAGCCCCCCAGGGGGCACAGATACGCAGTATTTT | - | TRBV7-3 | 14 | - | TRBJ2-3
CASSQLLAGGEQYF | TGCGCCAGCAGCCAACTACTAGCGGGGGGGGAGCAGTACTTC | few | TRBV4-3 | 14 | TRBD2 | TRBJ2-7
CASSLTPRGQDSPLHF | TGTGCCAGCAGCTTAACTCCCAGGGGGCAGGATTCACCCCTCCACTTT | - | TRBV7-3 | 16 | TRBD1 | TRBJ1-6
CASSLRWPRDTEAFF | TGCGCCAGCAGTCTCCGATGGCCCCGGGACACTGAAGCTTTCTTT | - | TRBV5-1 | 15 | - | TRBJ1-1
CASSPKISGIDTQYF | TGTGCCAGCTCACCAAAGATTAGCGGGATTGATACGCAGTATTTT | - | TRBV18 | 15 | TRBD2 | TRBJ2-3
CASSADRAGDIQYF | TGTGCCAGCAGTGCGGACAGGGCCGGGGACATTCAGTACTTC | - | TRBV28 | 14 | TRBD1 | TRBJ2-4
CASSSRRRSSGNTIYF | TGTGCCAGCAGCTCCCGCCGTCGGAGCTCTGGAAACACCATATATTTT | - | TRBV5-8 | 16 | - | TRBJ1-3
CASSYRGYYEQYF | TGTGCCAGCAGTTACAGGGGTTACTACGAGCAGTACTTC | - | TRBV6-5 | 13 | - | TRBJ2-7
CASSATGEREAFF | TGTGCCAGTAGTGCGACGGGGGAGCGAGAAGCTTTCTTT | - | TRBV19 | 13 | - | TRBJ1-1
CASSLQRNTDTQYF | TGTGCCAGCAGTTTACAGCGGAACACAGATACGCAGTATTTT | - | TRBV27 | 14 | - | TRBJ2-3
CASSPYPEQYF | TGTGCCAGCAGCCCCTACCCAGAGCAGTACTTC | - | TRBV7-9 | 11 | - | TRBJ2-7
CASSPISGNSPLHF | TGCGCCAGCAGCCCCATATCCGGGAATTCACCCCTCCACTTT | - | TRBV5-1 | 14 | - | TRBJ1-6
CASSTGPPGETQYF | TGTGCCAGCAGCACAGGGCCCCCGGGGGAGACCCAGTACTTC | - | TRBV9 | 14 | - | TRBJ2-5
CASSSYRGGYNEQFF | TGTGCCAGCAGCTCTTATAGGGGGGGATACAATGAGCAGTTCTTC | few | TRBV7-3 | 15 | - | TRBJ2-1
CASSLGADSYQETQYF | TGTGCCAGCAGCTTAGGGGCGGACTCGTACCAAGAGACCCAGTACTTC | - | TRBV11-3 | 16 | - | TRBJ2-5
CASSPGTGGTEAFF | TGTGCCAGCTCACCGGGGACAGGGGGCACTGAAGCTTTCTTT | - | TRBV18 | 14 | TRBD1 | TRBJ1-1
CASSEGITGASYNEQFF | TGTGCCAGCAGCGAGGGAATCACAGGGGCCTCCTACAATGAGCAGTTCTTC | - | TRBV9 | 17 | TRBD1 | TRBJ2-1
CASSEGLLNSYNSPLHF | TGTGCCAGCAGCGAGGGACTTTTAAACTCCTATAATTCACCCCTCCACTTT | few | TRBV7-9 | 17 | - | TRBJ1-6
CAISESVRGNEQFF | TGTGCCATCAGTGAGTCCGTGCGGGGAAATGAGCAGTTCTTC | - | TRBV10-3 | 14 | - | TRBJ2-1
CASSLGTSSDTQYF | TGTGCCAGCAGCTTAGGGACTAGCTCTGATACGCAGTATTTT | once | TRBV7-7 | 14 | TRBD2 | TRBJ2-3
CASSLRDRAEQYF | TGTGCCAGCAGCTTAAGGGACAGGGCCGAGCAGTACTTC | few | TRBV7-2 | 13 | TRBD1 | TRBJ2-7
CASSPGQGWNQPQHF | TGTGCCAGCAGCCCGGGACAGGGATGGAATCAGCCCCAGCATTTT | - | TRBV6-5 | 15 | TRBD1 | TRBJ1-5
CASRRRQGVGDTGELFF | TGTGCCAGCAGGCGGCGACAGGGGGTTGGAGACACCGGGGAGCTGTTTTTT | - | TRBV27 | 17 | TRBD1 | TRBJ2-2
CASTRERDLFF | TGTGCCAGCACCCGAGAGCGGGATTTGTTCTTC | - | TRBV3-1/TRBV3-2 | 11 | TRBD2 | TRBJ2-1
CATSRGGTGVHEQYF | TGTGCCACCAGCAGAGGAGGGACAGGGGTCCACGAGCAGTACTTC | - | TRBV15 | 15 | TRBD1 | TRBJ2-7
CAWGQEEGPQHF | TGTGCCTGGGGACAGGAGGAGGGGCCCCAGCATTTT | - | TRBV30 | 12 | TRBD1 | TRBJ1-5
CASRVGGGSTGELFF | TGTGCCAGCAGGGTGGGAGGCGGGAGCACCGGGGAGCTGTTTTTT | - | TRBV7-6 | 15 | TRBD2 | TRBJ2-2
CASSQDEASTNEKLFF | TGTGCCAGCAGCCAAGATGAAGCTTCAACTAATGAAAAACTGTTTTTT | - | TRBV3-1/TRBV3-2 | 16 | - | TRBJ1-4
CASSTPSGMDQPQHF | TGTGCCAGCTCAACACCGTCGGGGATGGATCAGCCCCAGCATTTT | - | TRBV18 | 15 | - | TRBJ1-5
CATSDSGLRGYGYTF | TGTGCCACCAGTGACTCGGGGCTCAGGGGCTATGGCTACACCTTC | - | TRBV24-1 | 15 | - | TRBJ1-2
CASSSSGGTDTQYF | TGCGCCAGCAGCAGTAGCGGGGGCACAGATACGCAGTATTTT | - | TRBV4-3 | 14 | TRBD2 | TRBJ2-3
CASSPGQGTQPQHF | TGTGCCAGCAGCCCGGGACAGGGTACCCAGCCCCAGCATTTT | - | TRBV2 | 14 | TRBD1 | TRBJ1-5
CASTRRWRAKQKLFF | TGTGCCAGCACTCGCCGTTGGAGGGCGAAACAAAAACTGTTTTTT | few | TRBV28 | 15 | - | TRBJ1-4
CASSQETAEAFF | TGTGCCAGCAGCCAAGAGACAGCTGAAGCTTTCTTT | - | TRBV14 | 12 | - | TRBJ1-1
CASSQDRGGTEAFF | TGCGCCAGCAGCCAGGACAGGGGAGGCACTGAAGCTTTCTTT | - | TRBV5-1 | 14 | TRBD1 | TRBJ1-1
CAISESAEVVDTQYF | TGTGCCATCAGTGAGTCGGCGGAGGTAGTGGATACGCAGTATTTT | - | TRBV10-3 | 15 | - | TRBJ2-3
CASSSYRGHNEKLFF | TGTGCCAGCAGTTCCTACAGGGGGCATAATGAAAAACTGTTTTTT | - | TRBV6-5 | 15 | TRBD1 | TRBJ1-4
CAWTGTGIPEKLFF | TGTGCCTGGACGGGGACAGGGATTCCTGAAAAACTGTTTTTT | - | TRBV30 | 14 | TRBD1 | TRBJ1-4
CASSSTDTPVFF | TGTGCCAGCAGCTCGACGGACACGCCGGTCTTTTTT | - | TRBV28 | 12 | - | TRBJ1-4
CASSLPTREGPDTQYF | TGTGCCAGCAGCCTCCCGACGCGGGAGGGCCCAGATACGCAGTATTTT | - | TRBV4-2 | 16 | TRBD2 | TRBJ2-3
CASSPTPVYVNEQFF | TGCGCCAGCAGCCCCACTCCGGTTTATGTGAATGAGCAATTCTTC | once | TRBV4-3 | 15 | - | TRBJ2-1